Below are 6 T cell receptor beta chains sequenced from a single sample in a study of T cell responses to AZD1222 COVID-19 vaccine (dated by TCRdb to 2020 to 2022). In the paper's terms, the time point label means: baseline before first vaccination. The library relied on the immunoSEQ multiplex PCR assay. As stored in TCRdb, this immuneACCESS dataset retains in-frame rearrangements with V and J assigned. A fraction of the clones does not appear; measured against another copy, unresolved V genes explain less than half of the discrepancy, and the remainder lacks a known reason. This sample lists over 100,000 clones; 70% to 90% were detected once. Of the sample, 20% to 25% is held by the ten largest clones. The specimen was peripheral blood, collected on day 0 of AZD1222 vaccination. Receptors originate from an adult in good health.

This chain joins TRBV7-2 and TRBJ1-2, with a tentative D call TRBD1 (5 bases). The germline V gene has CDR1 SGHTA and CDR2 FQGNSA. This CDR3 contains 13 residues. The V gene lost 4 bases and the J gene lost 4 bases, with 10 bases spanning the gap. The CDR3 DNA sequence: TGTGCCAGCAGCTCCGTGACAGCCTATGGCTACACCTTC. Its translation is CASSSVTAYGYTF.

This clone was seen once. V and J are TRBV5-1 and TRBJ1-1; 9 nucleotides agree with TRBD1. Looked up from germline, CDR1 is SGHRS and CDR2 is YFSETQ. This CDR3 has 15 amino acids. V was clipped by 2 bases and J by 1 base; unmatched bases: 3. The CDR3 protein is CASSFRGQGNTEAFF. CDR3 in DNA: TGCGCCAGCAGCTTCAGGGGACAGGGGAACACTGAAGCTTTCTTT. The variable domain in full, completed from reference TRBV5-1 and TRBJ1-1, reads KAGVTQTPRYLIKTRGQQVTLSCSPISGHRSVSWYQQTPGQGLQFLFEYFSETQRNKGNFPGRFSGRQFSNSRSEMNVSTLELGDSALYLCASSFRGQGNTEAFFGQGTRLTVV.

The rearrangement uses TRBV10-1 and TRBJ2-7; 8 bases align to TRBD2. Losses at the gene ends were 10 bases for V and 4 bases for J; bases not matched to a gene: 9. The CDR3 covers 13 residues. Per the germline V gene, CDR1 is WNHNN and CDR2 is SYGVQD (reference sequence). CDR3: CATPGGGQYEQYF. CDR3 sequence (DNA): TGCGCCACCCCCGGCGGGGGGCAATACGAGCAGTACTTC.

The genes are TRBV15 and TRBJ2-3; 8 bases match TRBD2. This CDR3 comprises 15 residues. Looked up from germline, CDR1 is LNHNV and CDR2 is YYDKDF (reference sequence). V lost 1 base, J lost 5 bases, and 5 bases stayed unmatched. The CDR3 DNA sequence: TGTGCCACCAGCAGAGCGGGGGGGCGCGGAGATACGCAGTATTTT. This codes for CATSRAGGRGDTQYF.

The V gene is TRBV6-5, the J gene TRBJ1-2; D not certain. CDR3 length: 12 amino acids. Trimming cost V 6 bases and J 4 bases, with 9 bases left between them. The germline gives CDR1 MNHEY, CDR2 SVGAGI. This CDR3 reads CASRDPPYGYTF. In DNA form, the CDR3 reads TGTGCCAGCAGAGACCCTCCCTATGGCTACACCTTC.

The chain recombines TRBV28 with TRBJ2-2; D unresolved. Germline CDR1 MDHEN, CDR2 SYDVKM. Trimming pared 4 bases from V and 9 bases from J, leaving 6 bases between. The CDR3 spans 11 residues. This CDR3 reads CASSSSWELFF. The CDR3 nucleotides read TGTGCCAGCAGTTCCTCGTGGGAGCTGTTTTTT. Drawing the rest from reference TRBV28 and TRBJ2-2, the complete variable domain is DVKVTQSSRYLVKRTGEKVFLECVQDMDHENMFWYRQDPGLGLRLIYFSYDVKMKEKGDIPEGYSVSREKKERFSLILESASTNQTSMYLCASSSSWELFFGEGSRLTVL.